The 21 T cell receptor beta chains presented below share a single source sample, sequenced in a study of blood T cell repertoires in COVID-19. TCRdb keeps only in-frame clones here, not all; method: immunoSEQ multiplex PCR. The sample carries about 300,000 clones, around 86% recorded once. Sequenced sample: peripheral blood. Receptors were obtained from a woman aged 45-65 years with acute or convalescent COVID-19.

This sequence joins TRBV12-3 or TRBV12-4 and TRBJ1-4; D remains unclear. The germline V and J ends were trimmed by 6 bases and 8 bases, with 7 bases remaining between them. The CDR3 has 11 residues. The CDR3 DNA follows: TGTGCCAGCAGCAGTTGGGAAAAACTGTTTTTT. Amino acid sequence: CASSSWEKLFF.

The chain links TRBV27 to TRBJ2-5; D unclear. This CDR3 contains 12 residues. CDR1 and CDR2 from the germline V gene are MNHEY and SMNVEV (reference sequence). V lost 0 bases and J 4 bases, leaving 3 bases between the germline ends. CDR3 loop: CASSLSRETQYF. The CDR3 DNA sequence: TGTGCCAGCAGTTTATCTCGAGAGACCCAGTACTTC.

V is TRBV28 and J is TRBJ1-2; D unclear. V was clipped by 6 bases and J by 4 bases, with 9 bases between them. The CDR3 has 12 residues. Germline CDR1 and CDR2: MDHEN and SYDVKM. CDR3 DNA: TGTGCCAGCAGCTTAGACATCTATGGCTACACCTTC. It specifies CASSLDIYGYTF.

DNA of the CDR3: TGCGCCAGCAGCGTAACAGGGGGTCTCTACGAGCAGTACTTC. This sequence encodes CASSVTGGLYEQYF. The chain is built from TRBV5-1 and TRBJ2-7; 8 bases match TRBD1. This CDR3 is 14 amino acids long. The V gene end was trimmed by 4 bases and the J gene end by 3 bases; junction bases not matched to a gene: 6. Germline V gives CDR1 SGHRS, CDR2 YFSETQ.

The chain carries TRBV19 and TRBJ1-5; D not certain. Trimming stripped 5 bases from V and 5 bases from J, with 13 bases between. Germline values: CDR1 LNHDA, CDR2 SQIVND (reference sequence). The CDR3 consists of 14 residues. As DNA, the CDR3 is TGTGCCAGTAGTCCCGTGAGGCGGCATCAGCCCCAGCATTTT. Its protein is CASSPVRRHQPQHF.

The chain carries TRBV27 and TRBJ1-4; D not resolved. The V gene lost 3 bases and the J gene lost 8 bases, with 10 bases spanning the gap. This CDR3 comprises 13 residues. Germline V gives CDR1 MNHEY, CDR2 SMNVEV (reference sequence). CDR3: CASSLRVDEKLFF. CDR3 nucleotide sequence: TGTGCCAGCAGTTTGCGGGTGGACGAAAAACTGTTTTTT.

V usage is TRBV28 and J usage is TRBJ2-5; 7 nucleotides align to TRBD2. Trimming removed 2 bases from V and 2 bases from J; junction bases left unmatched: 11. Germline CDR1 reads MDHEN; CDR2 reads SYDVKM. The CDR3 loop spans 17 amino acids. The CDR3 reads CASSLSLIFGGQETQYF. CDR3 DNA: TGTGCCAGCAGTTTAAGCCTTATCTTCGGGGGGCAAGAGACCCAGTACTTC.

V is TRBV7-8 and J is TRBJ1-5, with TRBD1 matching 8 bases. Germline CDR1 is SGHVS and CDR2 is FQNEAQ. The CDR3 covers 17 residues. J lost 0 bases, V lost 4 bases, and 8 bases had no gene match. CDR3 amino acids: CASSSRTGSYSNQPQHF. CDR3 sequence (DNA): TGTGCCAGCAGCTCCAGGACAGGGAGCTATAGCAATCAGCCCCAGCATTTT.

The rearrangement uses TRBV27 and TRBJ2-7; the match to TRBD1 covers 8 bases. CDR1 and CDR2 (germline): MNHEY, SMNVEV (reference sequence). CDR3 length: 14 residues. V lost 6 bases to trimming and J lost 4 bases; unmatched junction nucleotides: 8. The CDR3 protein is CASSRQGSGYEQYF. The CDR3 DNA follows: TGTGCCAGCAGCCGACAGGGGAGTGGATACGAGCAGTACTTC.

The chain uses TRBV7-2 and TRBJ1-5; D may be TRBD1 (6 bases). Germline CDR1 and CDR2: SGHTA and FQGNSA. The CDR3 is 15 residues long. V was cut by 4 bases and J by 3 bases, with 13 bases left in between. The CDR3 DNA is TGTGCCAGCAGCTACTCCGGACAGCCCAATCAGCCCCAGCATTTT. This translates into CASSYSGQPNQPQHF.

The chain recombines TRBV5-1 with TRBJ1-2; TRBD1 agrees at 8 bases. The CDR3 has 16 amino acids. Losses at the gene ends were 4 bases for V and 0 bases for J; bases not matched to a gene: 8. Germline V gene data show CDR1 as SGHRS and CDR2 as YFSETQ. The CDR3 bases are TGCGCCAGCAGCCCGGGGACAGGTCCTTCTAACTATGGCTACACCTTC. As protein: CASSPGTGPSNYGYTF.

V and J are TRBV30 and TRBJ2-1, with 10 bases identical to TRBD2. Trimming at V came to 0 bases and at J to 9 bases, leaving 11 bases not matched to a gene. The CDR3 has 16 amino acids. Per germline, CDR1 GTSNPN and CDR2 SVGIG (reference sequence). The CDR3 region is CAWSVFTSGIDGEQFF. In DNA, the CDR3 is TGTGCCTGGAGTGTATTCACTAGCGGGATAGACGGTGAGCAGTTCTTC.

The V call is TRBV27, the J call TRBJ1-6; unclear D gene. The length of the CDR3 is 14 residues. Germline V gene data show CDR1 as MNHEY and CDR2 as SMNVEV (reference sequence). V lost 3 bases, J lost 5 bases, and 8 bases lay in between. CDR3: CASSFRLHNSPLHF. In DNA, the CDR3 is TGTGCCAGCAGTTTCAGGTTACATAATTCACCCCTCCACTTT.

The chain carries TRBV7-2 and TRBJ1-1; no firm D call. V lost 3 bases and J 7 bases, leaving 18 bases between the germline ends. In germline, CDR1 is SGHTA, CDR2 FQGNSA. CDR3 size: 15 residues. The CDR3: CASSFGQARTSEAFF. Written as DNA, the CDR3 is TGTGCCAGCAGCTTTGGCCAGGCAAGAACGAGTGAAGCTTTCTTT.

V gene TRBV7-2 combines with J gene TRBJ2-7; TRBD2 agrees at 13 bases. The CDR3 contains 17 residues. CDR1 is SGHTA and CDR2 is FQGNSA in the germline V gene. J gave up 3 bases and V 5 bases, and 10 bases lay outside the gene matches. As DNA, the CDR3 is TGTGCCAGCAGCCGGACTAGCGGGAGTCAATGGGGCTACGAGCAGTACTTC. Protein product: CASSRTSGSQWGYEQYF.

The V gene is TRBV24-1, the J gene TRBJ1-1; a possible D gene is TRBD1 (5 bases). The CDR3 spans 15 residues. Per the germline V gene, CDR1 is KGHDR and CDR2 is SFDVKD. V dropped 2 bases and J dropped 4 bases, with 13 bases sitting between them. For the CDR3, the DNA is TGTGCCACCAGTGATTCTAAGGGGTTGGGCACTGAAGCTTTCTTT. Translated, it gives CATSDSKGLGTEAFF.

The chain links TRBV19 to TRBJ2-3; TRBD2 might be the D (6 bases). CDR1 and CDR2 (germline): LNHDA, SQIVND (reference sequence). The CDR3 covers 14 residues. The germline V and J ends were trimmed by 7 bases and 4 bases, with 15 bases remaining between them. The CDR3: CASTASGSADTQYF. In DNA form, the CDR3 reads TGTGCCAGTACAGCGTCCGGGAGCGCAGATACGCAGTATTTT. Full variable domain (remainder filled in from reference TRBV19 and TRBJ2-3): DGGITQSPKYLFRKEGQNVTLSCEQNLNHDAMYWYRQDPGQGLRLIYYSQIVNDFQKGDIAEGYSVSREKKESFPLTVTSAQKNPTAFYLCASTASGSADTQYFGPGTRLTVL.

This sequence joins TRBV6-5 and TRBJ1-3; 10 nucleotides line up with TRBD1. The length of the CDR3 is 15 residues. The germline gives CDR1 MNHEY, CDR2 SVGAGI. The V and J ends lost 6 bases and 2 bases, in that order; junction bases with no gene match: 4. The DNA of the CDR3 is TGTGCCAGCAGGCCTGGGACAGGGGCTGGAAACACCATATATTTT. Translation gives CASRPGTGAGNTIYF.

This chain joins TRBV4-1 and TRBJ1-6; D is possibly TRBD1 (5 bases). CDR3 size: 16 residues. V lost 0 bases, J lost 1 base, and 7 bases lay in between. From germline, CDR1 is MGHRA and CDR2 YSYEKL. CDR3: CASSQDRVSYNSPLHF. The CDR3 DNA reads TGCGCCAGCAGCCAAGACAGGGTTTCCTATAATTCACCCCTCCACTTT.

The CDR3 protein is CASSRTGQSSYNEQFF. The CDR3 nucleotides are TGTGCCAGCAGCAGGACGGGACAGAGCTCCTACAATGAGCAGTTCTTC. The chain couples TRBV7-6 to TRBJ2-1; 7 bases agree with TRBD1. Trimming removed 5 bases from V and 0 bases from J; junction bases left unmatched: 7. The CDR3 is made up of 16 amino acids. Looked up from germline, CDR1 is SGHVS and CDR2 is FNYEAQ.

The V and J genes are TRBV5-6 and TRBJ1-1; maybe TRBD1 (5 bases). The CDR3 has 15 residues. V shed 0 bases and J shed 4 bases, with 13 bases lying between them. Germline V gene sequence: CDR1 SGHDT, CDR2 YYEEEE. In nucleotides, the CDR3 is TGTGCCAGCAGCTTGGCGAGGAGTCAGGGCACTGAAGCTTTCTTT. It yields the protein CASSLARSQGTEAFF.